This T cell receptor beta chain originates from a study of blood T cells in healthy people across ages. Germline CDR1 and CDR2: SGHRS and YFSETQ. The CDR3 contains 19 residues. V shed 0 bases and J 5 bases; nucleotides not matched to a gene: 15. Together with a sample-barcoded 5' primer, a J-beta primer mix was included in a second PCR lasting about 6 to 11 cycles. TCRdb called the 5' RACE reads again in MiXCR, with one record for every CDR3 protein. The sample shows around 320,000 distinct CDR3 sequences, around 29% of them seen only once. The chain is built from TRBV5-1 and TRBJ2-3, with TRBD2 identical over 10 bases. This TCR was sampled from a woman in her 70s in good health. Input material: blood. The CDR3 protein is CASSLGLAGAQRTGDTQYF. The CDR3 DNA is TGCGCCAGCAGCTTGGGTCTAGCGGGAGCCCAAAGAACGGGAGATACGCAGTATTTT.